This passage covers 3 T cell receptor beta chains from one sample sequenced in a study of cytomegalovirus exposure and HLA in healthy donors (dated by TCRdb to about 2017). Libraries were prepared through the immunoSEQ multiplex PCR assay. The multiplex PCR relied on a mix of 60 forward primers for TCR Vbeta segments and 13 reverse primers for TCR Jbeta segments. What TCRdb holds here is the immuneACCESS table cut down to in-frame rearrangements. Part of the clones is not present; checked against another copy, under half of the missing clones reflect an unresolved V gene, and the others are unexplained. Across this sample there are under 200,000 clones, with less than 80% seen only once. The ten biggest clones cover around 3.2% of the sample. The sample consisted of PBMCs. The receptors were sampled from a man in his forties or fifties in good health and CMV-seronegative.

V is TRBV18 and J is TRBJ2-3, with TRBD1 matching 12 bases. Germline values: CDR1 KGHSH, CDR2 LQKENI. After removal of 2 bases from V and 0 bases from J, the junction contained 12 bases not matched to a gene. CDR3 length: 20 amino acids. The CDR3 here is CASSPTRTGTGGASTDTQYF. The CDR3 bases are TGTGCCAGCTCACCAACCCGGACGGGGACAGGGGGCGCAAGCACAGATACGCAGTATTTT.

This sequence joins TRBV29-1 and TRBJ2-1; no clear D gene. V was trimmed by 7 bases and J by 3 bases, leaving 10 bases between them. Per the germline V gene, CDR1 is SQVTM and CDR2 is ANQGSEA. This CDR3 has 12 amino acids. The CDR3 here is CSGNRLYNEQFF. CDR3 coding DNA: TGCAGCGGCAATAGACTCTACAATGAGCAGTTCTTC.

Concerning this clone: Other DNA sequences in this specimen translate into the identical CDR3. V usage is TRBV5-1 and J usage is TRBJ2-7; 10 bases are a match to TRBD1. The germline V gene has CDR1 SGHRS and CDR2 YFSETQ. CDR3 size: 14 residues. V gave up 0 bases and J gave up 4 bases; unmatched junction bases: 1. Written as DNA, the CDR3 is TGCGCCAGCAGCTTGGGACAGGGGGCTTACGAGCAGTACTTC. Encoded protein: CASSLGQGAYEQYF. Supplemented by reference TRBV5-1 and TRBJ2-7, the full variable domain reads KAGVTQTPRYLIKTRGQQVTLSCSPISGHRSVSWYQQTPGQGLQFLFEYFSETQRNKGNFPGRFSGRQFSNSRSEMNVSTLELGDSALYLCASSLGQGAYEQYFGPGTRLTVT.